This section outlines one TCR beta chain sequence together with its context. Its antigen is not identified. In terms of origin and age, donors were healthy Caucasian individuals from Russia aged 6 to 90. Total RNA was extracted at no less than 6 micrograms per sample. V dropped 0 bases and J dropped 2 bases, with 16 bases sitting between them. Germline V gene lookup returns CDR1 DFQATT and CDR2 SNEGSKA (reference sequence). This CDR3 region has 16 residues. This entry comes from a study of blood T cells in healthy people across ages. Study-wide results and caveats: Measured against age, TCR beta diversity per million T cells decreased in a roughly linear manner.

Primers used in a second PCR of about 6 to 12 cycles were a sample-barcoded 5' primer and a J-beta primer mix. Every cDNA was tagged by a template-switch adaptor with 12 random nucleotides. Each CDR3 protein gets one entry after TCRdb re-called the 5' RACE reads with MiXCR. Seen here are 1.5 million to 2 million distinct CDR3 sequences, about 30% observed once, and the top ten hold about 7.7%. Sequenced sample: blood. The chain couples TRBV20-1 to TRBJ2-5; maybe TRBD2 (6 bases). The clonotype comes from a woman in her 30s in good health. The CDR3 protein is CSARDRRAGFQETQYF. CDR3 in DNA: TGCAGTGCTAGAGATCGACGAGCGGGCTTTCAAGAGACCCAGTACTTC.